This TCR beta chain originates from a study of T cells after yellow fever vaccination. Whole-study results and caveats: The study noted that FACS-sorted repertoires could contain abundant clonotypes contaminating from the bulk population. The booster saw the reappearance of most primary-vaccination clones (roughly 96% CD4, about 90% CD8).

Remarks on this clonotype: Its target is not known.

Via MiXCR, TCRdb re-called the 5' RACE reads, giving one row per CDR3 protein. The table lists approximately 450,000 distinct CDR3 sequences, 18% of them singletons. This TCR was sampled from a young man who received the YFV17D yellow fever vaccine. The sample here was PBMCs, taken before the yellow fever booster vaccination.

In DNA, the CDR3 is TGTGCCAGCATCGGGACTAGCGGCTGGAGAGATACGCAGTATTTT. This sequence encodes CASIGTSGWRDTQYF. The V call is TRBV5-8, the J call TRBJ2-3; TRBD2 matches 11 bases. The CDR3 length is 15 residues. Trimming at V came to 6 bases and at J to 5 bases, leaving 8 bases not matched to a gene. CDR1 is SGHTS and CDR2 is YDEGEE in the germline V gene.